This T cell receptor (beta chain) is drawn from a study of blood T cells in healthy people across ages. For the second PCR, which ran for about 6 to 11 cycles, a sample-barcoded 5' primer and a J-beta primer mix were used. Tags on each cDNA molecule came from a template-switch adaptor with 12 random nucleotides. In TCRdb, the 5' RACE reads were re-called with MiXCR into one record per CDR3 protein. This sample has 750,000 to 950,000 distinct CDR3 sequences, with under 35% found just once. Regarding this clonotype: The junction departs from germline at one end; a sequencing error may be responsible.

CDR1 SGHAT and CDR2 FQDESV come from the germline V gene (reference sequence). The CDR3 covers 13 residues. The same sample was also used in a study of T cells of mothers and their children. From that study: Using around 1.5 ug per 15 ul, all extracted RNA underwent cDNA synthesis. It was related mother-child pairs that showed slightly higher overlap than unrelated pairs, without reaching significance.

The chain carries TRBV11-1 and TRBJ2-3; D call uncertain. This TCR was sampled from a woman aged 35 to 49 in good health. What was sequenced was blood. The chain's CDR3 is CASCLYMADTQYF. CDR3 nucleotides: TGTGCCAGCTGCTTATATATGGCAGATACGCAGTATTTT. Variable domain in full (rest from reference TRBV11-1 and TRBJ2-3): EAEVAQSPRYKITEKSQAVAFWCDPISGHATLYWYRQILGQGPELLVQFQDESVVDDSQLPKDRFSAERLKGVDSTLKIQPAELGDSAMYLCASCLYMADTQYFGPGTRLTVL.